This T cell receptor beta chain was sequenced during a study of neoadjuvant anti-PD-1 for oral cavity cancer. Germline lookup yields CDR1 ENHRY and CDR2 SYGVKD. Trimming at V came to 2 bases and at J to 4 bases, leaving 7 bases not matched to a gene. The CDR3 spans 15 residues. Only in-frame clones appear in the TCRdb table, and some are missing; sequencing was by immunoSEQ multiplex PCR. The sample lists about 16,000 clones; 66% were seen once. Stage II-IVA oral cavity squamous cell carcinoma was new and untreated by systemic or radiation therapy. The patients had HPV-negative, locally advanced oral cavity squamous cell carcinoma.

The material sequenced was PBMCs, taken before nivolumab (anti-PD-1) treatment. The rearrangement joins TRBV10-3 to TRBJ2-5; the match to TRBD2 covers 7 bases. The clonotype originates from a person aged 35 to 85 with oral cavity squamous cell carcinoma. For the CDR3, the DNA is TGTGCCATCAGTGAGCCGGCGGGAGCGCGAGAGACCCAGTACTTC. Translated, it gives CAISEPAGARETQYF.